This entry lists 6 T cell receptor beta chains sequenced from one sample in a study of T cell repertoires in cytomegalovirus infection (dated by TCRdb to between 2019 and 2020). The sample's treatment or condition, from its label and the paper: in vitro stimulation with specific CMV peptide epitopes to enrich CMV-specific T cells. For these receptors, no antigen is known. TCRdb records Illumina HiSeq 1500 as the sequencer. TCRdb took the public reads, trimmed them with fastp at Q25, ran MiXCR for clone calling and kept in-frame beta chains. Each CDR3 protein appears once, grouped with its most common genes and DNA. The sample table shows fewer than 650,000 distinct CDR3 sequences, and roughly 43% are seen once. Clones ranked in the top ten supply 48% of the sample. The source material was cultured PBMCs, sampled from culture after CMV antigen stimulation. The source is a human donor in good health (CMV status not recorded). Some clones in this sample may be carry-over from other donors' samples.

V gene TRBV19 combines with J gene TRBJ1-2; 7 bases agree with TRBD1. This CDR3 is 15 amino acids long. CDR1 and CDR2 (germline): LNHDA, SQIVND (reference sequence). J was trimmed by 0 bases and V by 3 bases; bases with no gene match: 4. In nucleotides, the CDR3 is TGTGCCAGTAGTATTGCAGGGGGTGCTAACTATGGCTACACCTTC. As protein: CASSIAGGANYGYTF. Full variable domain (outside the CDR3, taken from reference TRBV19 and TRBJ1-2): DGGITQSPKYLFRKEGQNVTLSCEQNLNHDAMYWYRQDPGQGLRLIYYSQIVNDFQKGDIAEGYSVSREKKESFPLTVTSAQKNPTAFYLCASSIAGGANYGYTFGSGTRLTVV.

This clonotype was counted once. The CDR3 reads CASSLDADIGYTF. The CDR3 DNA sequence: TGTGCCAGCAGCTTGGATGCAGATATTGGCTACACCTTC. V gene TRBV5-5 combines with J gene TRBJ1-2; D ambiguous. The CDR3 covers 13 residues. The germline gives CDR1 SGHKS, CDR2 YYEKEE (reference sequence). Trimming stripped 0 bases from V and 7 bases from J, with 10 bases between.

V and J are TRBV11-2 and TRBJ2-1; 10 bases map to TRBD1. CDR3 length: 16 amino acids. Germline loops: CDR1 SGHAT, CDR2 FQNNGV. Unmatched junction bases numbered 9, after V lost 6 bases and J lost 4 bases. The CDR3 here is CASSYKPGQGYNEQFF. DNA of the CDR3: TGTGCCAGCAGTTACAAGCCGGGACAGGGGTACAATGAGCAGTTCTTC.

This chain links TRBV20-1 with TRBJ2-7; 8 nucleotides match TRBD1. Germline assignment: CDR1 DFQATT and CDR2 SNEGSKA (reference sequence). The CDR3 totals 14 residues. V trimming: 3 bases; J trimming: 1 base; junction bases outside the gene matches: 5. CDR3 sequence: CSASFQGASYEQYF. Here the CDR3 DNA reads TGCAGTGCTAGTTTCCAGGGGGCTTCCTACGAGCAGTACTTC.

The genes are TRBV7-9 and TRBJ1-2, with D unresolved. The germline V gene has CDR1 SEHNR and CDR2 FQNEAQ (reference sequence). The CDR3 covers 12 residues. V dropped 1 base and J dropped 7 bases, with 7 bases sitting between them. CDR3 sequence: CASSLVVAGYTF. DNA for the CDR3: TGTGCCAGCAGCTTAGTCGTAGCTGGCTACACCTTC.

The chain joins TRBV5-5 to TRBJ2-7; a weak D match, TRBD1 (6 bases). Deletions cut 0 bases from V and 0 bases from J, with 10 bases between. This CDR3 has 15 amino acids. CDR1 is SGHKS and CDR2 is YYEKEE in the germline V gene (reference sequence). The CDR3 here is CASSLGQASSYEQYF. The CDR3 nucleotides read TGTGCCAGCAGCTTGGGACAGGCGAGCTCCTACGAGCAGTACTTC.